The rows below give T cell receptor beta chains drawn from one sample of a study of shared clonotypes between healthy human individuals. The table came from immunoSEQ multiplex PCR; TCRdb's copy has only in-frame clones and leaves some out. The repertoire holds around 2,000,000 clones, about 94% seen once, with 0.9% to 1.4% in the top ten. Sequencing input: naive CD8+ T cells sorted from blood. These receptor sequences come from a man younger than 35 in good health. CDR3s include the opening cysteine and the closing phenylalanine or tryptophan. D genes are given only for firm matches. Size tells how often a clone was seen (once, few, many) or the class of an expanded clone, and some rows leave it out.

j_call d_call clone_size v_call cdr3_aa cdr3_nt
TRBJ2-2 TRBD1 - TRBV4-1 CASSQFGGTGDTGELFF TGCGCCAGCAGCCAGTTTGGTGGGACAGGGGATACCGGGGAGCTGTTTTTT
TRBJ2-7 - - TRBV5-1 CASSLGYEQYF TGCGCCAGCAGCCTTGGGTACGAGCAGTACTTC
TRBJ2-1 - - TRBV6-5 CASSYSVSSYNEQFF TGTGCCAGCAGTTACTCCGTGAGCTCCTACAATGAGCAGTTCTTC
TRBJ2-5 - - TRBV7-9 CASSLGGGETQYF TGTGCCAGCAGCTTAGGAGGCGGAGAGACCCAGTACTTC
TRBJ2-7 TRBD1 - TRBV19 CAAGTGSYEQYF TGTGCCGCCGGGACAGGGTCCTACGAGCAGTACTTC
TRBJ2-7 - - TRBV2 CASKGSAGREQYF TGTGCCAGCAAAGGCAGCGCGGGACGGGAGCAGTACTTC
TRBJ1-1 TRBD1 once TRBV5-1 CASSLGQGRNTEAFF TGCGCCAGCAGCTTGGGACAGGGTCGAAACACTGAAGCTTTCTTT
TRBJ2-7 TRBD1 - TRBV18 CASSPWDREVYEQYF TGTGCCAGCTCACCTTGGGACAGGGAAGTGTACGAGCAGTACTTC
TRBJ1-5 - - TRBV6-1 CASSEAPGFPGQPQHF TGTGCCAGCAGTGAAGCGCCAGGGTTTCCGGGTCAGCCCCAGCATTTT
TRBJ1-4 TRBD1 - TRBV25-1 CASRQGVGPNEKLFF TGTGCCAGCCGACAGGGAGTGGGCCCTAATGAAAAACTGTTTTTT
TRBJ2-7 TRBD1 - TRBV10-2 CASSVQGGPYEQYF TGCGCCAGCAGTGTACAGGGGGGCCCCTACGAGCAGTACTTC
TRBJ1-2 TRBD1 - TRBV12-5 CASGLVGQGYGYTF TGTGCTAGTGGTTTGGTGGGACAGGGCTATGGCTACACCTTC
TRBJ2-1 TRBD1 - TRBV5-6 CASSLLGQDNEQFF TGTGCCAGCAGCTTGTTGGGACAGGACAATGAGCAGTTCTTC
TRBJ2-7 - - TRBV7-9 CASSPGVSYEQYF TGTGCCAGCAGCCCGGGTGTCTCCTACGAGCAGTACTTC
TRBJ2-3 - - TRBV21-1 CASSGQGAPGDSNPTQYF TGTGCCAGCAGCGGACAGGGGGCCCCAGGGGACTCTAACCCTACGCAGTATTTT
TRBJ2-2 - - TRBV6-5 CASSRVNTGELFF TGTGCCAGCAGCAGGGTTAACACCGGGGAGCTGTTTTTT
TRBJ2-3 - - TRBV5-4 CASSLGPGTSTDTQYF TGTGCCAGCAGCTTGGGCCCCGGGACATCCACAGATACGCAGTATTTT
TRBJ2-7 - few TRBV27 CASSLSPSYEQYF TGTGCCAGCAGTTTATCCCCCTCCTACGAGCAGTACTTC
TRBJ1-3 - - TRBV5-1 CASSFEGFSGNTIYF TGCGCCAGCAGCTTTGAGGGGTTCTCTGGAAACACCATATATTTT
TRBJ1-5 - - TRBV5-8 CASSAPGDQPQHF TGTGCCAGCAGCGCCCCTGGAGATCAGCCCCAGCATTTT
TRBJ2-1 - - TRBV7-9 CASSPGSASHNEQFF TGTGCCAGCAGCCCAGGGAGCGCTAGCCACAATGAGCAGTTCTTC
TRBJ2-7 - - TRBV6-5 CASASLTYEQYF TGTGCCAGCGCAAGTCTAACCTACGAGCAGTACTTC
TRBJ1-2 TRBD1 - TRBV14 CASSQDPPQGANGYTF TGTGCCAGCAGCCAAGACCCACCGCAGGGGGCAAATGGCTACACCTTC
TRBJ1-2 TRBD1 - TRBV6-5 CASSLDRNGYTF TGTGCCAGCAGTTTGGACAGGAATGGCTACACCTTC
TRBJ2-1 - - TRBV4-3 CASSQSQADEQFF TGCGCCAGCAGCCAGTCTCAGGCGGATGAGCAGTTCTTC
TRBJ2-1 - - TRBV19 CASSIPGVTYNEQFF TGTGCCAGTAGTATACCAGGGGTGACCTACAATGAGCAGTTCTTC
TRBJ2-5 TRBD1 once TRBV2 CASSPPGTAKETQYF TGTGCCAGCAGCCCCCCCGGGACAGCTAAAGAGACCCAGTACTTC
TRBJ1-1 - - TRBV5-6 CASSLPQGHTEAFF TGTGCCAGCAGCCTCCCACAGGGACACACTGAAGCTTTCTTT
TRBJ2-7 - - TRBV27 CASSLPGRSYEQYF TGTGCCAGCAGTTTACCCGGACGGTCCTACGAGCAGTACTTC
TRBJ2-7 - once TRBV2 CASSEGARGLEQYF TGTGCCAGCAGTGAAGGGGCGAGAGGGCTCGAGCAGTACTTC
TRBJ2-3 - - TRBV29-1 CSVDGSVLADTQYF TGCAGCGTTGATGGCTCGGTGTTGGCAGATACGCAGTATTTT
TRBJ2-1 TRBD2 - TRBV5-1 CASSLGLAGALSYNEQFF TGCGCCAGCAGCTTGGGACTAGCGGGGGCCCTCTCCTACAATGAGCAGTTCTTC
TRBJ2-2 - - TRBV6-5 CASSIGTNTGELFF TGTGCCAGCAGTATCGGGACGAACACCGGGGAGCTGTTTTTT